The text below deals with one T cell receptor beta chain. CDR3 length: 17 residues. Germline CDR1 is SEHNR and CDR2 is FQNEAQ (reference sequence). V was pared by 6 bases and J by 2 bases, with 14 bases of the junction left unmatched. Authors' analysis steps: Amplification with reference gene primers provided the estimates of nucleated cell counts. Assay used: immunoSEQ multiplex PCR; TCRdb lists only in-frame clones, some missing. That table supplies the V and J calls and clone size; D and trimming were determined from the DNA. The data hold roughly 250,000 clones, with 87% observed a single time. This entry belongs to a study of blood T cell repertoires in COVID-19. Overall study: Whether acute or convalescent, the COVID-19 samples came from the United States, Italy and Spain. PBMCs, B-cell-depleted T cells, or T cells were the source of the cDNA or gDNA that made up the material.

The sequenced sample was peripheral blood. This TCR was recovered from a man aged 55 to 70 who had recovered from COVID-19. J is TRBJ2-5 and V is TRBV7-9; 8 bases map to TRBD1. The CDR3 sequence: CASRGRGRGREQETQYF. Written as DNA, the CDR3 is TGTGCCAGCAGGGGGCGCGGCAGGGGGCGCGAACAAGAGACCCAGTACTTC.